The sequence of this TCR beta chain was determined in a study of control samples from healthy donors and cancer patients. Here immunoSEQ multiplex PCR was the method, and the copy in TCRdb shows in-frame clones only, minus some. The repertoire holds approximately 100,000 clones, with approximately 90% as singletons. The trim removed 8 bases at V and 5 bases at J, leaving 13 bases unmatched. This CDR3 comprises 15 residues. Germline V gene lookup returns CDR1 MDHEN and CDR2 SYDVKM. The sequenced material came from blood. The receptor was isolated from a human donor in good health. The donor label of this sample is uncertain. The chain joins TRBV28 to TRBJ2-3, with 7 positions matching TRBD1. The CDR3 spells CASARRTGVVDTQYF. CDR3 DNA: TGTGCCAGCGCGAGACGAACAGGGGTAGTAGATACGCAGTATTTT.